Below are 12 T cell receptor beta chains sequenced from a single sample in a study of shared clonotypes between healthy human individuals. Here immunoSEQ multiplex PCR was the method, and the copy in TCRdb shows in-frame clones only, minus some. The data contain about 2,500,000 clones, around 90% of them seen just once; the ten biggest clones take up around 0.15%. Sequenced input: naive CD4+ T cells sorted from blood. Described subset: CD45RA+ positively selected. The receptors stem from a man between 18 and 29 years old in good health.

CDR3 in DNA: TGTGCCAGCAGTGAAGACTTACAGGTTCGGGCGGCTGAAGCTTTCTTT. This gives the protein CASSEDLQVRAAEAFF. The rearrangement uses TRBV6-1 and TRBJ1-1; weak D call: TRBD1 (5 bases). Per the germline V gene, CDR1 is MNHNS and CDR2 is SASEGT. Trimming pared 1 base from V and 6 bases from J, leaving 18 bases between. CDR3 size: 16 residues.

This chain links TRBV4-1 with TRBJ2-1, with TRBD1 identical over 12 bases. Germline V lookup: CDR1 MGHRA, CDR2 YSYEKL. Unmatched junction bases numbered 6, after V lost 3 bases and J lost 6 bases. The CDR3 contains 16 residues. The CDR3 nucleotides read TGCGCCAGCAGCCAGATGGGACAGGGGGCTGTCAATGAGCAGTTCTTC. Amino acid sequence: CASSQMGQGAVNEQFF.

This clone was counted between two and nine times. This chain connects TRBV2 to TRBJ2-7; D gene unclear. The CDR3 is 12 amino acids. Trimming left V 5 bases short and J 7 bases short, with 12 bases between. The germline V gene has CDR1 SNHLY and CDR2 FYNNEI. The DNA for the CDR3 is TGTGCCAGCAGTACTGGGGTGGGGGAGCAGTACTTC. Translating it yields CASSTGVGEQYF.

A word on this clone: The same CDR3 is also encoded by other DNA sequences in this sample. The rearrangement joins TRBV19 to TRBJ1-2, with 9 bases matching TRBD1. This CDR3 contains 12 residues. Germline CDR1 reads LNHDA; CDR2 reads SQIVND (reference sequence). V lost 8 bases to trimming and J lost 2 bases; unmatched junction nucleotides: 0. Here the CDR3 DNA reads TGTGCCAGTGGACAGGGGAACTATGGCTACACCTTC. It specifies CASGQGNYGYTF.

The chain has TRBV5-4 and TRBJ2-3; D gene uncertain. The CDR3 has 13 residues. V was shortened by 7 bases and J by 5 bases, with 14 bases between the two germline ends. Germline V lookup: CDR1 SGHNT, CDR2 YYREEE (reference sequence). Here the CDR3 DNA reads TGTGCCAGCGTACGGGCGGTTGGAGATACGCAGTATTTT. Its protein product is CASVRAVGDTQYF.

This clone was found once. V is TRBV18 and J is TRBJ1-1; 11 bases are shared with TRBD1. J gave up 2 bases and V 2 bases, and 4 bases lay outside the gene matches. From germline, CDR1 is KGHSH and CDR2 LQKENI. This CDR3 contains 16 residues. The CDR3 DNA follows: TGTGCCAGCTCACCAATTGGACAGGGGGCAAACACTGAAGCTTTCTTT. This codes for CASSPIGQGANTEAFF.

The rearrangement joins TRBV4-3 to TRBJ1-4, with D tentatively TRBD1 (6 bases). Trimming took off 0 bases at V and 7 bases at J, with 15 bases between the two ends. From germline, CDR1 is LGHNA and CDR2 YSLEER. This CDR3 region has 16 residues. CDR3 sequence (DNA): TGCGCCAGCAGCCAAGATGCGGCACAGGGTTCTGAAAAACTGTTTTTT. Amino acids: CASSQDAAQGSEKLFF.

CDR3 protein: CASSSGGAGTEAFF. Written as DNA, the CDR3 is TGTGCCAGCAGCTCCGGAGGGGCTGGGACTGAAGCTTTCTTT. J is TRBJ1-1 and V is TRBV7-3; possible D gene TRBD1, 5 bases. Germline CDR1 is SGHTA and CDR2 is FQGTGA. Trimming cost V 4 bases and J 5 bases, with 14 bases left between them. The CDR3 has 14 residues.

Regarding this clone: Different DNA sequences within this sample yield the same CDR3. The chain links TRBV18 to TRBJ2-1, with D uncertain. Germline V gene sequence: CDR1 KGHSH, CDR2 LQKENI. The CDR3 length is 14 residues. V dropped 0 bases and J dropped 8 bases, with 11 bases sitting between them. The CDR3 region is CASSPPGRLDEQFF. Here the CDR3 DNA reads TGTGCCAGCTCACCACCGGGCAGGCTCGATGAGCAGTTCTTC.

The chain has TRBV5-5 and TRBJ1-4; no firm D call. V lost 4 bases, J lost 8 bases, and 15 bases lay in between. The CDR3 has 14 residues. Germline CDR1 reads SGHKS; CDR2 reads YYEKEE (reference sequence). The CDR3 bases are TGTGCCAGCAGCCCCGGTTTCGGTTCGGAAAAACTGTTTTTT. It encodes CASSPGFGSEKLFF.

Turning to this clone: This specimen includes other DNA sequences encoding the same CDR3. The chain uses TRBV2 and TRBJ1-6, with D unresolved. The CDR3 covers 13 residues. The germline V gene encodes CDR1 SNHLY and CDR2 FYNNEI. V lost 1 base and J 9 bases, leaving 7 bases between the germline ends. For the CDR3, the DNA is TGTGCCAGCAGTGAAGATAGTAGTTCACCCCTCCACTTT. It encodes CASSEDSSSPLHF.

The chain links TRBV6-6 to TRBJ2-7; TRBD1 matches at 9 bases. CDR1 is MNHNY, CDR2 SVGAGI, per germline (reference sequence). The V segment lost 6 bases and the J segment 2 bases; nucleotides outside the gene matches: 5. The CDR3 extends over 14 amino acids. CDR3 sequence reads: CASSQGQGPYEQYF. The CDR3 bases are TGTGCCAGCAGCCAGGGACAGGGCCCCTACGAGCAGTACTTC.